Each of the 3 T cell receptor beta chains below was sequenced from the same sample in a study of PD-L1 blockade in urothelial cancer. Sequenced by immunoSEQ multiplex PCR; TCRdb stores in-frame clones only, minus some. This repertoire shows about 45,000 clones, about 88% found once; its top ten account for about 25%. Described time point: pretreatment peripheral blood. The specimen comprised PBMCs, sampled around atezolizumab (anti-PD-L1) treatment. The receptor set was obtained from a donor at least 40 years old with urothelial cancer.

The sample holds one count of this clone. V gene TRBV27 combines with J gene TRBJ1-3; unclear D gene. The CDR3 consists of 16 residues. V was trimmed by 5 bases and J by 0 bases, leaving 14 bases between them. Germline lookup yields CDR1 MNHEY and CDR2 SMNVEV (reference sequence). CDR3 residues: CASSRTFDGSGNTIYF. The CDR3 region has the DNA TGTGCCAGCAGTCGGACTTTTGACGGCTCTGGAAACACCATATATTTT.

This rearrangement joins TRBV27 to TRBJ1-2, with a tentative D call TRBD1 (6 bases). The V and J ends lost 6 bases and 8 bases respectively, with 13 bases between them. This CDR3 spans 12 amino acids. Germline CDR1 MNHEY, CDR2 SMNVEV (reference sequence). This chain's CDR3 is CASRTIGQGYTF. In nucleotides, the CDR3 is TGTGCCAGCAGGACGATCGGACAGGGCTACACCTTC.

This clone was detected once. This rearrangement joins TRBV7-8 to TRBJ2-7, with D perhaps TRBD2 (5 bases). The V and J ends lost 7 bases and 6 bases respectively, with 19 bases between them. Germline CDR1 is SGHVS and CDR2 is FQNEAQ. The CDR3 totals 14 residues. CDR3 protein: CASTPGRTSGEQYF. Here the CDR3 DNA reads TGTGCCAGCACCCCGGGCCGGACCAGCGGCGAGCAGTACTTC. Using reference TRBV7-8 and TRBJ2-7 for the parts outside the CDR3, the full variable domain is GAGVSQSPRYKVAKRGQDVALRCDPISGHVSLFWYQQALGQGPEFLTYFQNEAQLDKSGLPSDRFFAERPEGSVSTLKIQRTQQEDSAVYLCASTPGRTSGEQYFGPGTRLTVT.